This is a list of T cell receptor beta chains from one sample in a study of liver allograft versus peripheral blood T cells. TCRdb independently ran MiXCR on the reads; one entry per CDR3 protein. The data contain about 2,500 distinct CDR3 sequences, 15% to 18% of them seen just once; the ten biggest clones take up under 35%. The receptors shown here come from a human patient who had a liver transplant. These T cells may partly come from the graft donor. Both conserved end residues are part of each CDR3. The order of the fields is D gene, clone size, V gene, J gene, CDR3 DNA, CDR3 protein. D genes are given only for firm matches. Not all rows give a size; the values are once, few, many and, for expanded clones, a class.

>NA|medium-sized|TRBV7-9|TRBJ2-1
TGTGCCACCCTGGACCCTCCCGGGAACAATGAGCAGTTCTTC
CATLDPPGNNEQFF
>NA|many|TRBV7-3|TRBJ2-1
TGTGCCAGCAGCCCCCGGGACTCCGCTTACTATGAGCAGTTCTTC
CASSPRDSAYYEQFF
>TRBD1|NA|TRBV30|TRBJ2-5
TGTGTCTGGAGTGTAGGACAGGGAATTATGGCGACCCAGTACTTC
CVWSVGQGIMATQYF
>NA|medium-sized|TRBV2|TRBJ1-3
TGTGCCAGCAGTGAGACAGGCTCTGGAAACACCATATATTTT
CASSETGSGNTIYF
>TRBD1|few|TRBV2|TRBJ2-7
TGTGCCAGTGAGGTTGGGACAGGGGACCCCTACGAGCAGTACTTC
CASEVGTGDPYEQYF
>TRBD1|NA|TRBV5-1|TRBJ2-1
TGCGCCAGCAGCTTGGCAGTACAGGGGGAGGATGAGCAGTTCTTC
CASSLAVQGEDEQFF
>NA|medium-sized|TRBV7-9|TRBJ1-3
TGTGCCAGCAGCCCAGGGACAACTGGAAACACCATATATTTT
CASSPGTTGNTIYF
>NA|NA|TRBV11-3|TRBJ2-1
TGTGCCAGCAGCTTGCACAGGGACGGCGGTGAGCAGTTCTTC
CASSLHRDGGEQFF
>NA|large|TRBV6-1|TRBJ1-2
TGTGCCAGCAGCGAACCGAACAGGCCCTATGGCTACACCTTC
CASSEPNRPYGYTF
>NA|medium-sized|TRBV12-3/TRBV12-4|TRBJ1-2
TGTGCCAGCTCTGGGGTGACCGAGGGGAACTATGGCTACACCTTC
CASSGVTEGNYGYTF
>NA|large|TRBV27|TRBJ1-2
TGTGCCAGCAGTCCTGGACAGATCTATGGCTACACCTTC
CASSPGQIYGYTF
>TRBD2|large|TRBV29-1|TRBJ2-7
TGCAGCGTTAGGGAGGGAGCCTACGAGCAGTACTTC
CSVREGAYEQYF
>NA|medium-sized|TRBV9|TRBJ1-2
TGTGCCAGTCAACAAGACGGAAACTATGGCTACACCTTC
CASQQDGNYGYTF
>NA|few|TRBV5-6|TRBJ1-1
TGTGCCAGCACCGAGGGGTGGGCGGACACTGAAGCTTTCTTT
CASTEGWADTEAFF
>TRBD1|medium-sized|TRBV27|TRBJ2-7
TGTGCCAGCAGACCGGGACAGGCCTACGAGCAGTACTTC
CASRPGQAYEQYF
>NA|medium-sized|TRBV27|TRBJ1-2
TGTGCCAGCATCGGACCCGATAGGGGCTACACCTTC
CASIGPDRGYTF
>TRBD2|medium-sized|TRBV12-5|TRBJ2-2
TGTGCTAGTGGTTTGCCTAGCGGGGGGGCGAGAAACACCGGGGAGCTGTTTTTT
CASGLPSGGARNTGELFF
>NA|medium-sized|TRBV5-6|TRBJ1-6
TGTGCCAGCAGCTTAGGACACCTCGTTTATAATTCACCCCTCCACTTT
CASSLGHLVYNSPLHF
>NA|medium-sized|TRBV11-2|TRBJ1-4
TGTGCCAGCAGCTTAGGGGGAGCAACTAATGAAAAACTGTTTTTT
CASSLGGATNEKLFF
>NA|medium-sized|TRBV12-3/TRBV12-4|TRBJ2-1
TGTGCCAGCAGCTGGGACGCCGTTCAGCAGTTCTTC
CASSWDAVQQFF
>NA|medium-sized|TRBV12-5|TRBJ2-7
TGTGCTACCAGAGGGGGGGTTAACGACGAGCAGTACTTC
CATRGGVNDEQYF
>NA|medium-sized|TRBV19|TRBJ2-3
TGTGCCAGTAGTTGGTCCGCGCCAGATACGCAGTATTTT
CASSWSAPDTQYF
>NA|medium-sized|TRBV20-1|TRBJ2-7
TGCAGTGCTAGGGGGACGGTCTCGTTCTCCTACGAGCAGTACTTC
CSARGTVSFSYEQYF
>TRBD2|NA|TRBV20-1|TRBJ2-3
TGCAGTGCTAGCGGGCGGGGGGGCTATACGCAGTATTTT
CSASGRGGYTQYF
>NA|NA|TRBV25-1|TRBJ1-1
TGTGCCAGCAGGGGGGGTGGCACTGAAGCTTTCTTT
CASRGGGTEAFF
>TRBD1|many|TRBV12-3/TRBV12-4|TRBJ2-1
TGTGCCAGCAACAGGGGTGGGTACAATGAGCAGTTCTTC
CASNRGGYNEQFF
>NA|medium-sized|TRBV24-1|TRBJ2-3
TGTGCCACCAGTCCGGGTTCTGGCACAGATACGCAGTATTTT
CATSPGSGTDTQYF
>TRBD1|medium-sized|TRBV20-1|TRBJ2-1
TGCAGTGCTAGGGAGACGGGTCGGACAGGGCGCAATGAGCAGTTCTTC
CSARETGRTGRNEQFF
>TRBD2|NA|TRBV14|TRBJ2-1
TGTGCCAGCAGCGGGTTGGGCGGGGGAAATGAGCAGTTCTTC
CASSGLGGGNEQFF
>NA|medium-sized|TRBV2|TRBJ1-2
TGTGCCAGCAGTGAAACGTCGAACTATGGCTACACCTTC
CASSETSNYGYTF
>TRBD2|NA|TRBV9|TRBJ2-3
TGTGCCAGCAGCGCTAGCGGGAGCACAGATACGCAGTATTTT
CASSASGSTDTQYF
>NA|few|TRBV4-1|TRBJ2-7
TGCGCCAGCAGCCAAGAACGGGTAGGAACCTACGAGCAGTACTTC
CASSQERVGTYEQYF
>NA|large|TRBV11-2|TRBJ2-7
TGTGCCAGCAGCGTTGGACCGACCTACGAGCAGTACTTC
CASSVGPTYEQYF
>TRBD2|NA|TRBV4-3|TRBJ2-1
TGCGCCAGCGCTAGGACTAGTCTCAATGAGCAGTTCTTC
CASARTSLNEQFF
>NA|NA|TRBV12-3/TRBV12-4|TRBJ1-1
TGTGCCAGCACCCTTCCTGGGGGGTCCACTGAAGCTTTCTTT
CASTLPGGSTEAFF
>TRBD1|medium-sized|TRBV12-3/TRBV12-4|TRBJ1-2
TGTGCCAGCGGACAGGGGATAGTTTCTTTTAACTATGGCTACACCTTC
CASGQGIVSFNYGYTF
>NA|NA|TRBV7-9|TRBJ2-2
TGTGCCAGCAGCTCGTCCGGGGAGCTGTTTTTT
CASSSSGELFF
>NA|medium-sized|TRBV27|TRBJ2-7
TGTGCCAGCAGTTTACGGCGGGACCCTTCCTACGAGCAGTACTTC
CASSLRRDPSYEQYF
>NA|many|TRBV11-2|TRBJ2-7
TGTGCCAGCAGCGTACACCGGGACTTTATTTCGGTCGAGCAGTACTTC
CASSVHRDFISVEQYF
>NA|medium-sized|TRBV10-3|TRBJ2-7
TGTGCCATCAGTGAGGGGGGCTACGAGCAGTACTTC
CAISEGGYEQYF
>NA|medium-sized|TRBV27|TRBJ1-2
TGTGCCAGCAAGCCTTGGTGGGAAACTAACTATGGCTACACCTTC
CASKPWWETNYGYTF
>NA|few|TRBV6-5|TRBJ1-1
TGTGCCAGCAGTTACTCGAAGGGCGTGAACACTGAAGCTTTCTTT
CASSYSKGVNTEAFF
>NA|medium-sized|TRBV6-5|TRBJ1-5
TGTGCCAGCAGTTACTCAGGGGGTGAGGGACAGCCCCAGCATTTT
CASSYSGGEGQPQHF
>TRBD1|medium-sized|TRBV20-1|TRBJ1-2
TGCAGTGCCGCTAGGGGGGACAGCTATGGCTACACCTTC
CSAARGDSYGYTF
>NA|medium-sized|TRBV11-2|TRBJ1-5
TGTGCCAGCAGCTTAGAGCCCAGCAATCAGCCCCAGCATTTT
CASSLEPSNQPQHF